This T cell receptor beta chain is drawn from a study of blood T cells in healthy people across ages. About this clonotype: Its cognate antigen is unknown. Germline and junction disagree at one end, which may indicate a read error.

Primers used in a second PCR of about 6 to 11 cycles were a sample-barcoded 5' primer and a J-beta primer mix. One entry per CDR3 protein, called by TCRdb with MiXCR from the 5' RACE reads. The sample lists hundreds of thousands of distinct CDR3 sequences, under 65% occurring once. The CDR3 sequence is 12 residues long. Whole-study results and caveats: As naive T cell percentage varied, TCR beta diversity correlated strongly with it.

The V call is TRBV12-3 or TRBV12-4, the J call TRBJ1-4; D is unresolved. The sequenced sample consisted of blood. This receptor was identified in a man aged 60 to 75 in good health. Here the CDR3 DNA reads TGTGCCGGCAGTTTAGTGGATGAAAAACTGTTTTTT. Protein product: CAGSLVDEKLFF.